The 2 T cell receptor beta chains below all came from one sample that was sequenced in a study of CD8 T cells in Susac syndrome. RNA, at roughly 0.45 to 1 ug, was reverse transcribed with random hexamers. TCRdb itself ran the immunoSEQ multiplex PCR reads through MiXCR, one entry per CDR3 protein. The sample records around 100,000 distinct CDR3 sequences, 95% being singletons. Specimen: CD8+ T cells from PBMCs. The receptors were sampled from a human donor with Susac syndrome.

The chain links TRBV6-5 to TRBJ1-1; D may be TRBD1 (5 bases). The CDR3 is made up of 14 amino acids. Trimming removed 8 bases from V and 4 bases from J, with 17 bases in between. Per the germline V gene, CDR1 is MNHEY and CDR2 is SVGAGI. As DNA, the CDR3 is TGTGCCAGCTCCACGGAGGGGTGGCCCACTGAAGCTTTCTTT. It yields the protein CASSTEGWPTEAFF.

This clonotype showed up just a few times. The rearrangement uses TRBV6-5 and TRBJ1-1; a possible D gene is TRBD1 (5 bases). The germline V gene encodes CDR1 MNHEY and CDR2 SVGAGI. Trimming removed 4 bases from V and 6 bases from J, with 12 bases in between. The CDR3 is 13 amino acids. CDR3 sequence: CASSFSGTSEAFF. CDR3 nucleotide sequence: TGTGCCAGCAGTTTCTCAGGGACCTCTGAAGCTTTCTTT.